This entry is about one TCR beta chain. No antigen is known for it. The sample belongs to a study of cytomegalovirus exposure and HLA in healthy donors. Study-level background: The roughly 120 validation repertoires, a later analysis reported, used the same platform as the 650 to 800 repertoires from the first cohort. Study conclusions and caveats: The study labeled under 200 TCR beta chains cytomegalovirus-associated.

TCRdb's copy holds only in-frame clones and misses some; the assay was immunoSEQ multiplex PCR. The sample contains 100,000 to 150,000 clones, 89% of which appear only once. CDR3 length: 11 amino acids. Germline CDR1 and CDR2: SGHNT and YENEEA. The V gene lost 9 bases and the J gene lost 4 bases, with 9 bases spanning the gap. The chain combines TRBV11-3 with TRBJ1-2; D is unresolved. Sequencing was carried out using PBMCs. This TCR was recovered from a woman aged 18-29 years in good health and CMV-seronegative. This CDR3 reads CASALAYGYTF. The DNA for the CDR3 is TGTGCCAGTGCCCTAGCCTATGGCTACACCTTC.